This TCR beta chain was retrieved from a study of OX40 agonist ivuxolimab in advanced cancers. This table comes from immunoSEQ multiplex PCR, and its TCRdb copy is limited to in-frame clones, with some not included. This repertoire shows tens of thousands of clones, around 90% found once; its top ten account for under 20%. The sequencing here drew on CD4+ or CD8+ T cells sorted from blood, taken in a trial of the OX40 agonist ivuxolimab. This clonotype originated in an adult with an advanced solid tumor such as melanoma, head and neck, liver or kidney cancer.

The CDR3 loop is CASSQNRGAEQYF. The CDR3 DNA is TGCGCCAGCAGCCAAAATAGGGGTGCCGAGCAGTACTTC. The chain links TRBV4-3 to TRBJ2-7, with D possibly matching TRBD1 (5 bases). Deletions cut 2 bases from V and 6 bases from J, with 11 bases between. Germline loops: CDR1 LGHNA, CDR2 YSLEER. The CDR3 has 13 residues.